The 14 T cell receptor beta chains given below trace back to one sample, sequenced in a study of Ad26.COV2.S vaccination and SARS-CoV-2 variants. Data came from immunoSEQ multiplex PCR; TCRdb stores just in-frame clones and leaves some out. The data hold about 400,000 clones, with about 90% observed a single time. Treatment described: 15 to 20 received Ad26.COV2.S at low or high dose, single or two shots; 5 received placebo; per-sample allocation not given. Material that was analyzed had been drawn on day 63 after the first vaccine or placebo injection. The material was peripheral blood, obtained in a trial of Ad26.COV2.S vaccine versus placebo. The receptors stem from a person between 18 and 60 years old who received the Ad26.COV2.S COVID-19 vaccine or a placebo.

Only a few counts were recorded for this clone. The gene calls are TRBV7-2 and TRBJ1-5; TRBD1 might be the D (5 bases). The CDR3 is 13 amino acids. Germline-derived CDR1 and CDR2 are SGHTA and FQGNSA. Trimming stripped 3 bases from V and 7 bases from J, with 10 bases between. CDR3 DNA sequence: TGTGCCAGCAGCTTCGGGGGTGCCCAGCCCCAGCATTTT. This codes for CASSFGGAQPQHF.

In regard to this clone: Other DNA sequences in this specimen translate into the identical CDR3. This chain joins TRBV5-1 and TRBJ1-5; tentative D call: TRBD1 (5 bases). Per the germline V gene, CDR1 is SGHRS and CDR2 is YFSETQ. The CDR3 totals 13 residues. Trimming cost V 0 bases and J 7 bases, with 8 bases left between them. The CDR3 here is CASSLGGEQPQHF. As DNA, the CDR3 is TGCGCCAGCAGCTTGGGAGGGGAGCAGCCCCAGCATTTT. Variable domain in full (rest from reference TRBV5-1 and TRBJ1-5): KAGVTQTPRYLIKTRGQQVTLSCSPISGHRSVSWYQQTPGQGLQFLFEYFSETQRNKGNFPGRFSGRQFSNSRSEMNVSTLELGDSALYLCASSLGGEQPQHFGDGTRLSIL.

This rearrangement joins TRBV9 to TRBJ2-6; D is possibly TRBD1 (6 bases). Deletions cut 0 bases from V and 4 bases from J, with 14 bases between. CDR3 length: 17 amino acids. CDR1 is SGDLS, CDR2 YYNGEE, per germline. CDR3 residues: CASSVAGHQSGANVLTF. Here the CDR3 DNA reads TGTGCCAGCAGCGTAGCGGGACACCAGTCAGGGGCCAACGTCCTGACTTTC. The full variable domain, with the rest looked up from reference TRBV9 and TRBJ2-6, is DSGVTQTPKHLITATGQRVTLRCSPRSGDLSVYWYQQSLDQGLQFLIQYYNGEERAKGNILERFSAQQFPDLHSELNLSSLELGDSALYFCASSVAGHQSGANVLTFGAGSRLTVL.

The chain combines TRBV25-1 with TRBJ2-7; D might be TRBD1 (6 bases). Looked up from germline, CDR1 is MGHDK and CDR2 is SYGVNS. The CDR3 consists of 13 residues. The V end was cut by 10 bases, the J end by 2 bases, with 15 bases between. The CDR3 region has the DNA TGTGCCACCTCATCGTACAGGGCCTACGAGCAGTACTTC. Its translation is CATSSYRAYEQYF.

The chain is built from TRBV6-6 and TRBJ2-3; 7 bases map to TRBD1. The CDR3 sequence is 14 residues long. CDR1 and CDR2 from the germline V gene are MNHNY and SVGAGI (reference sequence). Losses at the gene ends were 2 bases for V and 5 bases for J; bases not matched to a gene: 4. CDR3 nucleotides: TGTGCCAGCAGTTACCACGACAGGGAAGATACGCAGTATTTT. This sequence encodes CASSYHDREDTQYF.

The chain combines TRBV10-2 with TRBJ2-6, with D perhaps TRBD1 (6 bases). With 6 bases removed from V and 1 base from J, the gap between germline ends came to 10 bases. The CDR3 has 15 amino acids. In germline, CDR1 is WSHSY, CDR2 SAAADI. CDR3 amino acids: CASRNTGSGANVLTF. CDR3 sequence (DNA): TGCGCCAGCAGAAACACAGGGTCTGGGGCCAACGTCCTGACTTTC.

This clone was picked up one time. J is TRBJ2-2 and V is TRBV6-5, with D perhaps given as TRBD1 or TRBD2 (6 bases each). Germline V gene sequence: CDR1 MNHEY, CDR2 SVGAGI. V was cut by 5 bases and J by 4 bases, with 11 bases left in between. The CDR3 is 14 amino acids. The CDR3: CASSLTGATGELFF. As DNA, the CDR3 is TGTGCCAGCAGTCTGACGGGGGCCACCGGGGAGCTGTTTTTT.

J is TRBJ1-1 and V is TRBV7-2, with 9 positions matching TRBD1. Trimming took 6 bases from V and 11 from J; bases not matched to a gene: 10. The CDR3 runs to 13 residues. The germline V gene encodes CDR1 SGHTA and CDR2 FQGNSA. The CDR3 region is CASSRDRDGLAFF. DNA of the CDR3: TGTGCCAGCAGTCGGGACAGGGACGGTTTGGCTTTCTTT.

The chain is built from TRBV6-2 or TRBV6-3 and TRBJ1-3; no clear D. Germline CDR1 reads MNHEY; CDR2 reads SVGEGT. Trimming pared 2 bases from V and 4 bases from J, leaving 12 bases between. CDR3 length: 15 residues. The CDR3 sequence is CASSYRTINGNTIYF. The CDR3, as DNA: TGTGCCAGCAGTTACCGGACGATAAACGGAAACACCATATATTTT.

The V call is TRBV6-5, the J call TRBJ2-7; D possibly corresponds to TRBD1 (6 bases). Trimming removed 6 bases at V and 3 bases at J, with 15 bases between. This CDR3 contains 14 residues. Germline V gene lookup returns CDR1 MNHEY and CDR2 SVGAGI. CDR3 coding DNA: TGTGCCAGCAGATACACCCGGGACAACTACGAGCAGTACTTC. Its protein product is CASRYTRDNYEQYF.

This sequence joins TRBV3-1 (or the pseudogene TRBV3-2) and TRBJ1-1, with D maybe TRBD1 (5 bases). This CDR3 is 16 amino acids long. V was cut by 1 base and J by 1 base, with 13 bases left in between. Germline CDR1 is LGHDT and CDR2 is YNNKEL (reference sequence). DNA of the CDR3: TGTGCCAGCAGCCAAGGTTTTGGGACGAGGAACACTGAAGCTTTCTTT. It encodes CASSQGFGTRNTEAFF.

This clone was detected only a few times. This rearrangement joins TRBV7-8 to TRBJ1-4; D gene uncertain. Trimming stripped 5 bases from V and 8 bases from J, with 12 bases between. The germline gives CDR1 SGHVS, CDR2 FQNEAQ. The CDR3 has 13 amino acids. CDR3 coding DNA: TGTGCCAGCAGCACCCGGACTCGCGAAAAACTGTTTTTT. Translation: CASSTRTREKLFF.

The V gene is TRBV4-1, the J gene TRBJ1-3; perhaps TRBD1 as D (6 bases). Trimming stripped 4 bases from V and 0 bases from J, with 13 bases between. There are 16 residues in the CDR3. Per the germline V gene, CDR1 is MGHRA and CDR2 is YSYEKL. As DNA, the CDR3 is TGCGCCAGCAGCCTCCTGGACAGAAGCTCTGGAAACACCATATATTTT. It encodes CASSLLDRSSGNTIYF.

V and J are TRBV7-9 and TRBJ2-3; 9 nucleotides agree with TRBD1. V lost 6 bases to trimming and J lost 6 bases; unmatched junction nucleotides: 13. The CDR3 extends over 16 amino acids. The V gene's germline CDR1 is SEHNR and CDR2 FQNEAQ (reference sequence). CDR3 protein: CASSPLPGQGYDTQYF. The CDR3 region has the DNA TGTGCCAGCAGTCCACTCCCGGGACAGGGTTATGATACGCAGTATTTT.